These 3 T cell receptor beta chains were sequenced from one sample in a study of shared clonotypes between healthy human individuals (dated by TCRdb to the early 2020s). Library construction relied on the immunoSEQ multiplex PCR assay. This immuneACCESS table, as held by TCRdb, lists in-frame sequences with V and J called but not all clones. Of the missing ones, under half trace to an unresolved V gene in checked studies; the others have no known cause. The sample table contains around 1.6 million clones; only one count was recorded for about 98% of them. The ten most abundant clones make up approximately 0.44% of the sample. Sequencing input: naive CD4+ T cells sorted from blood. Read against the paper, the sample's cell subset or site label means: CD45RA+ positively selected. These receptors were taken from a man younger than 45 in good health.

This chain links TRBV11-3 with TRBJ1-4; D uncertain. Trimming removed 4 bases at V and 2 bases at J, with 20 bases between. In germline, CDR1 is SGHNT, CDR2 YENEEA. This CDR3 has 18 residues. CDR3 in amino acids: CASSYMTRSFSTNEKLFF. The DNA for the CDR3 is TGTGCCAGCAGCTATATGACCCGTTCATTTAGCACTAATGAAAAACTGTTTTTT. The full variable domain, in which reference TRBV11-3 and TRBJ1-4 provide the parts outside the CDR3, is EAGVVQSPRYKIIEKKQPVAFWCNPISGHNTLYWYLQNLGQGPELLIRYENEEAVDDSQLPKDRFSAERLKGVDSTLKIQPAELGDSAVYLCASSYMTRSFSTNEKLFFGSGTQLSVL.

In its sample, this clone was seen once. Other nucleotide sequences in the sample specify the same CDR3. The CDR3 loop is CASSLVGTPYEQYF. For the CDR3, the DNA is TGTGCCAGCAGTTTAGTTGGGACTCCCTACGAGCAGTACTTC. The V and J genes are TRBV28 and TRBJ2-7; maybe TRBD2 (6 bases). There are 14 residues in the CDR3. V lost 2 bases to trimming and J lost 2 bases, with 10 bases between them. The germline CDR1 and CDR2 sequences are MDHEN and SYDVKM.

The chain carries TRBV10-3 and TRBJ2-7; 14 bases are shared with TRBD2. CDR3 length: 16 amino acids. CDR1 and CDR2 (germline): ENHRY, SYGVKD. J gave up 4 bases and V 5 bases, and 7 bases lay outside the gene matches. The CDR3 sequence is CAISIGLAGGFYEQYF. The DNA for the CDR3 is TGTGCCATCAGTATTGGACTAGCGGGAGGTTTTTACGAGCAGTACTTC.